These T cell receptor beta chains were read from a single sample in a study of tumor-infiltrating lymphocytes in primary liver carcinoma. MiXCR, applied by TCRdb to the multiplex PCR reads, yields one record per CDR3 protein. In the table there are 95,000 to 150,000 distinct CDR3 sequences, less than 75% of which are singletons. Source material: tumor-adjacent normal liver tissue. The receptors stem from a woman aged 60-70 years with primary liver carcinoma and hepatitis B virus infection. CDR3s include the opening cysteine and the closing phenylalanine or tryptophan. D genes are given only for firm matches. Clone size is given for some rows only: seen once, a few or many times, or a class if the clone is expanded.

J gene	V gene	D gene	clone size	CDR3 DNA	CDR3 protein
TRBJ2-1	TRBV12-3/TRBV12-4	TRBD2	many	TGTGCCAGCAGTTTTCTAGCGGGAGGTACCTCCTACAATGAGCAGTTCTTC	CASSFLAGGTSYNEQFF
TRBJ2-1	TRBV11-3	.	.	TGTGCCAACAGCTCCAGGGGGGCGCGGACCTTGGGCAATGAGCAGTTCTTC	CANSSRGARTLGNEQFF
TRBJ1-2	TRBV6-5	TRBD1	once	TGTGCCAGCAGGGGACAGGTCTACGTCTACACCTTC	CASRGQVYVYTF
TRBJ1-6	TRBV4-3	.	few	TGCGCCAGCAGCCAAGAGAGCTCCTATAATTCACCCCTCCACTTT	CASSQESSYNSPLHF
TRBJ2-6	TRBV29-1	.	.	TGCTGCGTTGAAACGGGACGGATATCTGGGGCCAACGTCCTGACTTTC	CCVETGRISGANVLTF
TRBJ2-5	TRBV6-2/TRBV6-3	TRBD2	.	TGTGCCAGCAGTTACTCGACTAGCGGGAGAGAGACCCAGTACTTC	CASSYSTSGRETQYF
TRBJ1-2	TRBV29-1	TRBD1	.	TGCAGCGTGGACCAAAGGGACAGGGTTAAACTTTTTAACTATGGTTACACCTTC	CSVDQRDRVKLFNYGYTF
TRBJ2-5	TRBV12-3/TRBV12-4	.	.	TGTGCCAGCGGTCCCGGGGGGCGGGTGGAAGAGACCCAGTACTTC	CASGPGGRVEETQYF
TRBJ2-3	TRBV11-2	TRBD2	medium-sized	TGTGCCAGCAGCTTAGTGGGACTAGCGACTAGCACAGATACGCAGTATTTT	CASSLVGLATSTDTQYF
TRBJ2-5	TRBV21-1	.	.	TGTGCCAGCTACCGGGACAGAAGAGAGACCCAGTACTTC	CASYRDRRETQYF
TRBJ2-3	TRBV11-3	.	.	TGTGCCAGCAGCCTGCTCGCTGGGAATACCTACACAGATACGCAGTATTTT	CASSLLAGNTYTDTQYF
TRBJ2-1	TRBV5-6	.	.	TGTGCCAGCAGCTTGGAATTCTTTACCAGCTACAATGAACAGTTCTTC	CASSLEFFTSYNEQFF
TRBJ2-1	TRBV11-2	.	.	TGTGCCAGCAGTCCCGACTCGAGGTATAGGCAGCAGTTCTTC	CASSPDSRYRQQFF
TRBJ2-2	TRBV7-9	TRBD2	.	TGTGCGAGCAGCTTATGGCAGGACCAACCGAGCGGGGAGCTGTCTTTT	CASSLWQDQPSGELSF
TRBJ2-7	TRBV10-2	TRBD2	many	TGCGCCAGCAGCCCGCCAACTAGCGGGAGAGGTTACGAGCAGTACTTC	CASSPPTSGRGYEQYF
TRBJ1-2	TRBV6-1	.	.	TGTGCCAGCAGTGAAATGCCTAACTACGGCTGCACCTTC	CASSEMPNYGCTF
TRBJ2-3	TRBV5-6	.	.	TGTGCCAGCAGCCGGAGGGTGACTACAGATACGCAGTATTTT	CASSRRVTTDTQYF
TRBJ2-7	TRBV29-1	.	many	TGCAGCGTTAGCAGAGGACAGCCCTACGAGCAGTACTTC	CSVSRGQPYEQYF
TRBJ1-1	TRBV9	.	.	TGTGCCAGCAGCCGTTTCATGGGGTTGGAGAGCACTGAAGCTTTCTTT	CASSRFMGLESTEAFF
TRBJ1-2	TRBV4-2	.	.	TGTGCCAGCAGCTTTCGGGAAGACTATGGCTACATCTTC	CASSFREDYGYIF
TRBJ2-1	TRBV6-6	TRBD2	.	TGTGCCAGCAGCTCCGGGACTAGCCACTACATTGAGCAATTCTTC	CASSSGTSHYIEQFF
TRBJ2-6	TRBV4-1	.	few	TGCGCCAGCAAGCAAGATCGTAGAGGGACTGGGGCCAGCGTCCTGACTTTC	CASKQDRRGTGASVLTF
TRBJ2-1	TRBV24-1	TRBD2	.	TGTGCCACCAGTCCCCGAGGGACGGGAGGGCCTGGGTATGAGCAGTTCTTC	CATSPRGTGGPGYEQFF
TRBJ2-7	TRBV6-5	.	medium-sized	TGTGCCAGCAGTTACTCGACGGAGACAGGCTCCTACGAGCAGTACTTC	CASSYSTETGSYEQYF
TRBJ2-2	TRBV11-2	.	.	TGTACCAGCAGCCCTCCGCGAGGACCGACCGGGAAGCTGTTTTTT	CTSSPPRGPTGKLFF
TRBJ2-7	TRBV6-8	TRBD1	.	TGTGCCAGCAGCTGGGACAGGGGACAAGGTGAGCAGTGCTTC	CASSWDRGQGEQCF